This T cell receptor beta chain stems from a study of persistence of HIV-infected CD4 T cells (dated by TCRdb to 2018 to 2020). With regard to the full study: The study isolated CMV- and HIV-1 Gag-responding CD4+ T cells from ART-treated individuals to examine antigen-driven clonal expansion of HIV-1-infected cells. Proviral sequencing was used to assess clonality among infected cells, whereas TCRbeta sequencing gauged the clonality of all cells within each sorted population. The median time participants had been on suppressive ART was about eight years. Cross-participant TCR cluster analysis included 8 or 9 participants for CMV and over five participants for Gag. Peripheral blood samples of up to about 200 mL were taken at multiple time points, with the exception of a couple of participants who underwent leukapheresis at a single time point.

TCRbeta repertoires were sequenced from genomic DNA with the immunoSEQ hsTCRB assay version 4 in survey mode. For TCRbeta sequencing, genomic DNA was diluted to around 9.7 ng/uL, and up to 1 ug was used per sample. On the study's bioinformatics: TCRbeta data were analyzed in ImmunoSeq Analyzer 3.0, with diversity computed on productive nucleotide rearrangements. Using the Immunarch R package, the improved Chao index served to estimate lower-bound TCR diversity and the Gini coefficient served to estimate clonality. When different nucleotide rearrangements encoded the same CDR3beta amino acid sequence, each rearrangement was treated as a distinct clonotype. TCRbeta sequences significantly enriched in antigen-responding cells relative to anti-CD3/anti-CD28-activated cells were identified by differential abundance analysis. GLIPH2 grouped TCRs by predicted peptide-MHC specificity, both within each participant and across combined participant data sets. TCRdb mirrors the immuneACCESS table, restricted to in-frame sequences. Some clones are absent from its copies; in checked studies, under half trace to an unresolved V gene, and the reason for the others is unknown. The DNA was the basis for D and trimming; V, J and clone size are from that table. The sample table holds tens of thousands of clones, of which about 77% were seen once. 1.5% to 2% of the sample belongs to the ten largest clones.

In regard to this clone: The antigen it binds to is not known. Base qualities are not provided; no much larger clone lies one nucleotide away.

Taken from the germline V gene, the CDR1 and CDR2 loops are LGHNT and FRNRAP. From the cysteine up to the phenylalanine, the CDR3 has a length of 18 residues. The read is trimmed to its CDR3 DNA, 54 bases read in frame from base 1. The trim is 0 bases for V and 1 base for J, with a gap of 17 bases between the germline ends. Points the paper makes about the study in general: Enrichment of degenerate expanded CDR3beta sequences was found in antigen-responding cells, suggesting convergent selection of CD4+ responses to CMV and Gag. A correlation was observed between TCR oligoclonality and proviral oligoclonality within the same sorted populations. TCRbeta richness in CMV- and Gag-responding cells was significantly lower than in anti-CD3/anti-CD28-responding cells; CMV-responding cells had higher oligoclonality than CD3/CD28-stimulated and Gag-responding cells. Because the TCR analyses were done in bulk, restricting them to just the rare CMV-responding cells that actually carried HIV-1 proviruses was not possible. Only a small number of individuals took part in the study, and the range of antigens tested was limited.

Taken with the paper, the label for treatment or condition translates to: suppressive antiretroviral therapy. A pool of overlapping HIV-1 Gag 15-mer peptides was used at about 1 ug per peptide per mL for cell stimulation. Memory populations depleted of antigen-responding cells were obtained by sorting nonresponding CD40L-negative CD69-negative CD45RO-high memory CD4+ T cells. HIV-1-infected adults in whom suppressive ART had been started during chronic infection were enrolled as participants. Plasma HIV-1 RNA had been undetectable (below 50 copies/mL) in participants for at least 4 years. To be included, participants needed a CD4+ T cell count above 400 cells/uL and a positive CMV serology. Before stimulation, PBMCs were isolated using density centrifugation and then depleted of CD8+ T cells. For more than 15 hours, the CD8-depleted PBMCs were stimulated with anti-CD28/CD49d costimulation, a CD40-blocking antibody, and enfuvirtide to prevent new infections. Sorting was done on either a Beckman Coulter MoFlo Legacy or an XDP sorter, and propidium iodide was used to exclude dead cells. For samples with more than one million cells, genomic DNA was extracted with the QIAamp DNA Mini Kit, and for all other samples the Quick-DNA Microprep Kit was used.

The TCR comes from an adult man with HIV who was CMV-seropositive. The sequencing used CD4+ T cells sorted from PBMCs after approximately 19-hour stimulation, collected from a patient who received antiretroviral therapy. The cell subset or site label, as the study defines it: CD40L-CD69- CD45RO-high memory CD4 T cells not responding to Gag peptides. The chain is assembled from TRBV12-5 and TRBJ2-3, with TRBD2 perhaps the D gene, on 7 matching bases. The CDR3 loop reads CASGLVPLGGRGTDTQYF. The nucleotide sequence is given as TGTGCTAGTGGTTTGGTGCCCCTCGGGGGGCGCGGCACAGATACGCAGTATTTT.